The rows below give T cell receptor beta chains drawn from one sample of a study of blood T cells in healthy people across ages. TCRdb re-called the 5' RACE reads with MiXCR, one entry per CDR3 protein. The sample contains about 1.6 million distinct CDR3 sequences, around 36% of which appear only once. The sequenced sample consisted of blood. The receptors here all came from a woman aged 25 to 45 in good health. Both conserved end residues are part of each CDR3. The D gene is left open where the match is weak. Clone size is not always given. Where it is, it says once, few, many or a class for expanded clones.

clone_size: NA
j_call: TRBJ2-7
d_call: TRBD2
v_call: TRBV18
cdr3_nt: TGTGCCAGCTCACTAGCGGGATTCACCTACGAGCAGTACTTC
cdr3_aa: CASSLAGFTYEQYF

clone_size: once
j_call: TRBJ2-7
d_call: TRBD2
v_call: TRBV9
cdr3_nt: TGTGCCAGCAGTCCTACTAGCGGACAAGAGAACAGCCAGTACTTC
cdr3_aa: CASSPTSGQENSQYF

clone_size: NA
j_call: TRBJ1-1
d_call: NA
v_call: TRBV29-1
cdr3_nt: TGCAGCGTTGACCGGCAGGGGACTGAAGCTTTCTTT
cdr3_aa: CSVDRQGTEAFF

clone_size: few
j_call: TRBJ2-3
d_call: NA
v_call: TRBV9
cdr3_nt: TGTGCCAGCAGCGAAAGGCTGTCGATAGATACGCAGTATTTT
cdr3_aa: CASSERLSIDTQYF

clone_size: NA
j_call: TRBJ1-6
d_call: NA
v_call: TRBV4-1
cdr3_nt: TGCGCCAGCAACCGGACCCCACTACCGAATAATTCACCCCTCCACTTT
cdr3_aa: CASNRTPLPNNSPLHF

clone_size: NA
j_call: TRBJ2-3
d_call: NA
v_call: TRBV11-1
cdr3_nt: TGTGCCAGCAGCTTTCTGGTATCCCCTAGCACAGATACGCAGTATTTT
cdr3_aa: CASSFLVSPSTDTQYF

clone_size: NA
j_call: TRBJ1-6
d_call: NA
v_call: TRBV2
cdr3_nt: TGTGCCAGCACCGCAGGATTCCTTGGTGATTCACCCCTCCACTTT
cdr3_aa: CASTAGFLGDSPLHF

clone_size: NA
j_call: TRBJ1-4
d_call: TRBD1
v_call: TRBV4-1
cdr3_nt: TGCGCCAGCAGCCGCACAGAGGGACAGCTTAATGAAAAACTGTTTTTT
cdr3_aa: CASSRTEGQLNEKLFF

clone_size: NA
j_call: TRBJ2-7
d_call: TRBD1
v_call: TRBV4-1
cdr3_nt: TGCGCCAGCAGCCAGACCCCGGGACAGGGGACCTACGAGCAGTACTTC
cdr3_aa: CASSQTPGQGTYEQYF

clone_size: NA
j_call: TRBJ2-2
d_call: TRBD2
v_call: TRBV20-1
cdr3_nt: TGCAGTGCTAGAACGGGGGGGGCCGCCGGGGAGCTGTTTTTT
cdr3_aa: CSARTGGAAGELFF

clone_size: few
j_call: TRBJ2-1
d_call: NA
v_call: TRBV7-3
cdr3_nt: TGTGCCAGCAGCTTAAGAGGTCAGGGAACCTCTCTCTACAATGAGCAGTTCTTC
cdr3_aa: CASSLRGQGTSLYNEQFF

clone_size: few
j_call: TRBJ2-1
d_call: NA
v_call: TRBV5-1
cdr3_nt: TGCGCCAGCAGCTTGGCTGGTTGGGGGGTCGATGAGCAGTTCTTC
cdr3_aa: CASSLAGWGVDEQFF

clone_size: NA
j_call: TRBJ2-1
d_call: NA
v_call: TRBV5-5
cdr3_nt: TGTGCCAGCAGCTTGGAGGGGGAAACGTTCTACGATGAGCAGTTCTTC
cdr3_aa: CASSLEGETFYDEQFF

clone_size: NA
j_call: TRBJ2-6
d_call: NA
v_call: TRBV20-1
cdr3_nt: TGCAGTGCCTGGCCGGAAACTGGGGCCAACGTCCTGACTTTC
cdr3_aa: CSAWPETGANVLTF

clone_size: few
j_call: TRBJ1-1
d_call: NA
v_call: TRBV4-1
cdr3_nt: TGCGCCAGCAGCCAAGAGAGGGGTATGAACACTGAAGCTTTCTTT
cdr3_aa: CASSQERGMNTEAFF

clone_size: NA
j_call: TRBJ2-1
d_call: TRBD2
v_call: TRBV5-1
cdr3_nt: TGCGCCAGCAGCCAAGCGGGGACGGACTACAATGAGCAGTTCTTC
cdr3_aa: CASSQAGTDYNEQFF

clone_size: NA
j_call: TRBJ2-1
d_call: NA
v_call: TRBV28
cdr3_nt: TGTGCCAGCAGTTTATACGGGCAGGGGAGCTACAATGAGCAGTTCTTC
cdr3_aa: CASSLYGQGSYNEQFF

clone_size: NA
j_call: TRBJ2-7
d_call: NA
v_call: TRBV5-4
cdr3_nt: TGTGCCAGCAGCCTTGGAAAGGACCACAGCTCCTACGAGCAGTACTTC
cdr3_aa: CASSLGKDHSSYEQYF

clone_size: NA
j_call: TRBJ1-4
d_call: NA
v_call: TRBV7-9
cdr3_nt: TGTGCCAGCATCACCCGCGTTGGGGTGGGAAAACTGTTTTTT
cdr3_aa: CASITRVGVGKLFF